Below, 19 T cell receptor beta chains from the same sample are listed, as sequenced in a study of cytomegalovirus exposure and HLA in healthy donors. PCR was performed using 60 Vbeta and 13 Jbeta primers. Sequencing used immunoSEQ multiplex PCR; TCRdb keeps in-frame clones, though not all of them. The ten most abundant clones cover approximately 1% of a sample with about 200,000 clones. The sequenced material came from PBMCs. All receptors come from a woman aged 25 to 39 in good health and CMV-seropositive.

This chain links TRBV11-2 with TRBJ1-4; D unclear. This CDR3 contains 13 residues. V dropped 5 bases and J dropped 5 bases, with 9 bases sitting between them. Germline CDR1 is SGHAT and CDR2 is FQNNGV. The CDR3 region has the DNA TGTGCCAGCAGCCTTCAACAGAATGAAAAACTGTTTTTT. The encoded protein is CASSLQQNEKLFF.

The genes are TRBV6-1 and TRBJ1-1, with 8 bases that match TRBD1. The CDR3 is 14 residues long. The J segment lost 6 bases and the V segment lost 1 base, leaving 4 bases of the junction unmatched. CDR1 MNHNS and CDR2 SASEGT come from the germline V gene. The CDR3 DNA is TGTGCCAGCAGTGAAGGGACAGGGCCCGCTGAAGCTTTCTTT. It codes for CASSEGTGPAEAFF.

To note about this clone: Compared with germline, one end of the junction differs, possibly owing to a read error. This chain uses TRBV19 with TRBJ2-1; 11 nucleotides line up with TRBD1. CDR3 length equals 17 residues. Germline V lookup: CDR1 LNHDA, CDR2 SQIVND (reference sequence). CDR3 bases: TGTGCCAGTAGCCTGAACAAGTGGACAGGGGGCTACGATGAGCAGTTCTTC. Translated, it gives CASSLNKWTGGYDEQFF.

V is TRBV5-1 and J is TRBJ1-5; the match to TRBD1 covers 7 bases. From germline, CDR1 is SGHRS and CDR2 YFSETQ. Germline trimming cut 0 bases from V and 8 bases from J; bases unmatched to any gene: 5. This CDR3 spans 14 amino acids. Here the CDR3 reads CASSLAGDSEPQHF. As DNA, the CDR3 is TGCGCCAGCAGCTTGGCCGGGGACAGCGAGCCCCAGCATTTT.

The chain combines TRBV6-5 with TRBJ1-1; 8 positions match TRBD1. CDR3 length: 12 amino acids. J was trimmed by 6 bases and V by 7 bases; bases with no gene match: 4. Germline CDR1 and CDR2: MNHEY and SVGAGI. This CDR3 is CASIPTGAEAFF. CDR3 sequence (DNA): TGTGCCAGCATCCCGACAGGGGCTGAAGCTTTCTTT.

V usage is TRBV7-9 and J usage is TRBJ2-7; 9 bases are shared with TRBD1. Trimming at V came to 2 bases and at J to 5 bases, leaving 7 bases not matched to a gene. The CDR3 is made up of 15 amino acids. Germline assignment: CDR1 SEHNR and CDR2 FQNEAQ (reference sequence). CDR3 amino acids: CASSLPGQGLNEQYF. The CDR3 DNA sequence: TGTGCCAGCAGCTTACCGGGACAGGGTTTGAACGAGCAGTACTTC.

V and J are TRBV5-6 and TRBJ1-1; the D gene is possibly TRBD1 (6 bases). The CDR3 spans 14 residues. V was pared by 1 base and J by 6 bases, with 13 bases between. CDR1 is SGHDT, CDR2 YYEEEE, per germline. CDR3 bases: TGTGCCAGCAGCTTGCGGGGGGCTCGGGCTGAAGCTTTCTTT. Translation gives CASSLRGARAEAFF.

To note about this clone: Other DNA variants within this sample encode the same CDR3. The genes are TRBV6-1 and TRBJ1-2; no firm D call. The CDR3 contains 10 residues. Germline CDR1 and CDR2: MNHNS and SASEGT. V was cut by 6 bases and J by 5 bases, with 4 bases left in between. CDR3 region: CASSLYGYTF. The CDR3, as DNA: TGTGCCAGCAGCTTATATGGCTACACCTTC.

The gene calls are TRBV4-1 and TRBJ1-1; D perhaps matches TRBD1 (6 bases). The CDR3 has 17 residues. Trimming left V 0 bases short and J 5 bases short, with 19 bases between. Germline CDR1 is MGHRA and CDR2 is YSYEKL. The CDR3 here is CASSQDYTGEGGTEAFF. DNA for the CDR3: TGCGCCAGCAGCCAAGACTATACAGGAGAAGGGGGTACTGAAGCTTTCTTT.

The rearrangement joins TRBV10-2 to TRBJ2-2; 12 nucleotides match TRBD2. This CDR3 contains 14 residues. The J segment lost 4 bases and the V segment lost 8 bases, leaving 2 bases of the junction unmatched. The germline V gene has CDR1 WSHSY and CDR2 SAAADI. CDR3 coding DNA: TGCGCCAGCGGACTAGCGGGGAGCACCGGGGAGCTGTTTTTT. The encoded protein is CASGLAGSTGELFF.

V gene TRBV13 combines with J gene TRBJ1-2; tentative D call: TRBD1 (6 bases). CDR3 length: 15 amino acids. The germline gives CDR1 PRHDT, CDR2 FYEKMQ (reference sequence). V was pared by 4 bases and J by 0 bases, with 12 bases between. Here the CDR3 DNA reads TGTGCCAGCAGCTACAGGGACGGAGCTAACTATGGCTACACCTTC. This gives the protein CASSYRDGANYGYTF.

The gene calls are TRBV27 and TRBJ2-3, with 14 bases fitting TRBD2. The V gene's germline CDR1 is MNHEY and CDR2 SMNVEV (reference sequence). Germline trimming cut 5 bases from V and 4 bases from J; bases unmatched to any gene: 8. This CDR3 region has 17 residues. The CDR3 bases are TGTGCCAGCAGTCCCGGGACTAGCGGGAGAGGAGCAGATACGCAGTATTTT. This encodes CASSPGTSGRGADTQYF.

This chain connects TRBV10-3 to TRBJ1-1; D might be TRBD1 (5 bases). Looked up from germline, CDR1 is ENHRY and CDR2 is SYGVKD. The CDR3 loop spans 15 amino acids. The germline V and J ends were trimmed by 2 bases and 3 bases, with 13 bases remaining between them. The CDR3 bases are TGTGCCATCAGTGAGCGGACAATAAGGGACACTGAAGCTTTCTTT. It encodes CAISERTIRDTEAFF.

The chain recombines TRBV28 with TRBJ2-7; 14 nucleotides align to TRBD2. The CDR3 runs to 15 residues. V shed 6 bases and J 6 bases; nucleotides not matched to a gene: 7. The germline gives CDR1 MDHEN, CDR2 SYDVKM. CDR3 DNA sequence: TGTGCCAGCAGACTGGGACTAGCGGGAGTAGGCGAGCAGTACTTC. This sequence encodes CASRLGLAGVGEQYF. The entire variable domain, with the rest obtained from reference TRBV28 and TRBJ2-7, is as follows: DVKVTQSSRYLVKRTGEKVFLECVQDMDHENMFWYRQDPGLGLRLIYFSYDVKMKEKGDIPEGYSVSREKKERFSLILESASTNQTSMYLCASRLGLAGVGEQYFGPGTRLTVT.

The CDR3 sequence: CSVGQMNTEAFF. The CDR3 DNA follows: TGCAGCGTGGGGCAGATGAACACTGAAGCTTTCTTT. The chain carries TRBV29-1 and TRBJ1-1, with a weak D call TRBD1 (5 bases). V lost 6 bases, J lost 0 bases, and 8 bases lay in between. Looked up from germline, CDR1 is SQVTM and CDR2 is ANQGSEA. The CDR3 covers 12 residues. Combining the CDR3 with reference TRBV29-1 and TRBJ1-1 gives the whole variable domain SAVISQKPSRDICQRGTSLTIQCQVDSQVTMMFWYRQQPGQSLTLIATANQGSEATYESGFVIDKFPISRPNLTFSTLTVSNMSPEDSSIYLCSVGQMNTEAFFGQGTRLTVV.

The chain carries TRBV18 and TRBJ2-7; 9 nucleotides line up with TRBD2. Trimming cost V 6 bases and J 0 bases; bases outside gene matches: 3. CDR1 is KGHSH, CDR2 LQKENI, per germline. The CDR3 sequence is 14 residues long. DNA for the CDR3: TGTGCCAGCTCCCGCGGGGGGGTCTCCTACGAGCAGTACTTC. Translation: CASSRGGVSYEQYF. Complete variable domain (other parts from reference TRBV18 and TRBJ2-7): NAGVMQNPRHLVRRRGQEARLRCSPMKGHSHVYWYRQLPEEGLKFMVYLQKENIIDESGMPKERFSAEFPKEGPSILRIQQVVRGDSAAYFCASSRGGVSYEQYFGPGTRLTVT.

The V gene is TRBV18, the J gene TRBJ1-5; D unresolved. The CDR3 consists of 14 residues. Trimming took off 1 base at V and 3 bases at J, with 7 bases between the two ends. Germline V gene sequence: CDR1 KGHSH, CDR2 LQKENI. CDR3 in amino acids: CASSPRQNNQPQHF. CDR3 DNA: TGTGCCAGCTCACCACGGCAGAACAATCAGCCCCAGCATTTT.

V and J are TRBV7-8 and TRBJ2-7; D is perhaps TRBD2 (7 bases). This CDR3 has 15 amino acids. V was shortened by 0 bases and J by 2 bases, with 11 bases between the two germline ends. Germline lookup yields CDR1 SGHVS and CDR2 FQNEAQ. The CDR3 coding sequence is TGTGCCAGCAGCTTAGCGCGGGGGCGAACCTACGAGCAGTACTTC. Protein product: CASSLARGRTYEQYF.

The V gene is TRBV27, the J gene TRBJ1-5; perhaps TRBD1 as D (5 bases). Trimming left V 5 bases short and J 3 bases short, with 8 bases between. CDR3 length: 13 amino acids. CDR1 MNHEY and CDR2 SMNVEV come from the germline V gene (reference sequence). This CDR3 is CASSDRTNQPQHF. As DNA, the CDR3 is TGTGCCAGCAGTGACAGAACCAATCAGCCCCAGCATTTT.